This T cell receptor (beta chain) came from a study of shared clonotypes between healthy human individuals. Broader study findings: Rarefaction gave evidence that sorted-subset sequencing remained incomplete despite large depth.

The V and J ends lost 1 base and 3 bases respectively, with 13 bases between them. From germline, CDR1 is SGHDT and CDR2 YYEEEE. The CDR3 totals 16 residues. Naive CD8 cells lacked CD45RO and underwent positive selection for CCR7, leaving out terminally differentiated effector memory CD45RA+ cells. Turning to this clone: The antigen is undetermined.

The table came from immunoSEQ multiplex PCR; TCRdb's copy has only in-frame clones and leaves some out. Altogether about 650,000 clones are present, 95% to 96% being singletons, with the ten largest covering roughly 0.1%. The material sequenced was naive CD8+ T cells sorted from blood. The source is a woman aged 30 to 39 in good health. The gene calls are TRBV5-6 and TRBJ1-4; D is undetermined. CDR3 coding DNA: TGTGCCAGCAGCTTGAAAGCGGACGGGTCTAATGAAAAACTGTTTTTT. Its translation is CASSLKADGSNEKLFF. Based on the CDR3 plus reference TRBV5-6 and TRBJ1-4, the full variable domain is DAGVTQSPTHLIKTRGQQVTLRCSPKSGHDTVSWYQQALGQGPQFIFQYYEEEERQRGNFPDRFSGHQFPNYSSELNVNALLLGDSALYLCASSLKADGSNEKLFFGSGTQLSVL.